The sequence of this TCR beta chain was determined in a study of cytomegalovirus exposure and HLA in healthy donors. Whole-study findings and limits: Cytomegalovirus status was reportedly diagnosed by the classifier with high sensitivity and specificity. Some public TCRs appeared in many individuals, while most sequences were rare.

A multiplex PCR was run with 60 Vbeta primers and 13 Jbeta primers. The assay was immunoSEQ multiplex PCR, and TCRdb's table has in-frame clones only and misses some. The table shows around 94,000 clones, with 63% occurring only once. This donor's CMV serostatus is unrecorded. Germline lookup yields CDR1 SGHNT and CDR2 YYREEE (reference sequence). The CDR3 has 16 amino acids. V shed 0 bases, J shed 3 bases, and the junction held 3 bases outside the gene matches. A note on this clone: The antigen is undetermined.

This sequence originates from a human donor in good health. Source material: PBMCs. The V gene is TRBV5-4, the J gene TRBJ2-2; 9 positions match TRBD2. The CDR3 loop reads CASSLGTSGHTGELFF. In nucleotides, the CDR3 is TGTGCCAGCAGCTTGGGTACTAGCGGGCACACCGGGGAGCTGTTTTTT. The variable domain in full, completed from reference TRBV5-4 and TRBJ2-2, reads ETGVTQSPTHLIKTRGQQVTLRCSSQSGHNTVSWYQQALGQGPQFIFQYYREEENGRGNFPPRFSGLQFPNYSSELNVNALELDDSALYLCASSLGTSGHTGELFFGEGSRLTVL.